The TCR beta chain under discussion was sequenced for a study of tumor-infiltrating lymphocytes in primary liver carcinoma. A constant-region primer primed TCR beta cDNA synthesis from about 490 ng of total RNA. Modified slightly, ARM-PCR produced TCR beta libraries over three nested multiplex PCR rounds. Investigators reported that the first two PCR rounds, at roughly 10 cycles each, used TRBV1-TRBV30 forward primers with a C-beta reverse primer. TCRdb fed the multiplex PCR reads into MiXCR, producing one record per CDR3 protein. Of about 310,000 distinct CDR3 sequences in the sample, approximately 58% were seen once. Both blood RNA, taken from unsorted whole blood, and germline DNA were extracted. This CDR3 has 13 amino acids.

The sample comprised peripheral blood. The clonotype comes from a woman in her thirties with primary liver carcinoma and hepatitis B virus infection. The chain couples TRBV12-3 or TRBV12-4 to TRBJ2-3; D is unclear. The J call may be incorrect, as the DNA end agrees better with TRBJ1-5. CDR3 DNA: TGTGCCAGCAGCTCAAGGAGGAGGGATACGCAGCATTTT. Translated: CASSSRRRDTQHF.